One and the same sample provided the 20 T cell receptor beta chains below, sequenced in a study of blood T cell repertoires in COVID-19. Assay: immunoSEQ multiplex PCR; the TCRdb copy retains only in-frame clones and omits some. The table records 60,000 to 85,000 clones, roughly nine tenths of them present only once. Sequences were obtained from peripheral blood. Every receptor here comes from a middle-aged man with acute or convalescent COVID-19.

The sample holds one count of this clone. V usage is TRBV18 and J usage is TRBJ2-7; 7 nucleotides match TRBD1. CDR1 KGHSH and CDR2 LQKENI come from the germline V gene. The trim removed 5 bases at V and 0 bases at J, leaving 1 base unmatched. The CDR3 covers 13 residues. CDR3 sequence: CASSGDSSYEQYV. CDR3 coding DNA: TGTGCCAGCTCAGGGGACAGCTCCTACGAGCAGTACGTC.

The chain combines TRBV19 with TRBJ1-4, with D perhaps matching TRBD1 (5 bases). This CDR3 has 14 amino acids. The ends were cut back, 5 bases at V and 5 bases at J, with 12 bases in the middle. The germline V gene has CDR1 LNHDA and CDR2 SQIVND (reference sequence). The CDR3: CASSRTHFNEKLFF. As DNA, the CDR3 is TGTGCCAGTAGTCGGACACATTTCAATGAAAAACTGTTTTTT.

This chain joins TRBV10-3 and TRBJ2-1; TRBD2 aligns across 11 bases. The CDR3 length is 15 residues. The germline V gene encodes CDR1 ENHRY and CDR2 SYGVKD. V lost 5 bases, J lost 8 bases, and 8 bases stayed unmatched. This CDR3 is CAISPALAGGYEQFF. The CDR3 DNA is TGTGCCATCAGTCCGGCTCTAGCGGGAGGCTATGAGCAGTTCTTC.

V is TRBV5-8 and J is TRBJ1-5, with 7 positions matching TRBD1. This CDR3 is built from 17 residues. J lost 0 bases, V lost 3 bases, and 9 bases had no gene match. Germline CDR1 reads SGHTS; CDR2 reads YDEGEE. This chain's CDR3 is CASSWMGQSDSNQPQHF. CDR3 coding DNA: TGTGCCAGCAGCTGGATGGGACAGTCGGATAGCAATCAGCCCCAGCATTTT.

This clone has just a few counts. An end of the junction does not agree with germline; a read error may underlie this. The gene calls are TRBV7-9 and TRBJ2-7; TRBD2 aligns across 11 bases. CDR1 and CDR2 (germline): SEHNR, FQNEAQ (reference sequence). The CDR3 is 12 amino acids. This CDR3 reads CASSSKPGLADF. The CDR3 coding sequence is TGTGCCAGCAGCTCCAAACCGGGACTAGCGGACTTC.

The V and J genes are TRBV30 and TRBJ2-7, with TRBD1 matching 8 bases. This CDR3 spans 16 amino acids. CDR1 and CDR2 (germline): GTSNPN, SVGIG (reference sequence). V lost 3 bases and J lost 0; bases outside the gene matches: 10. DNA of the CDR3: TGTGCCTGGAGAATGACAGGGGCATTTGGCTCCTACGAGCAGTACTTC. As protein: CAWRMTGAFGSYEQYF.

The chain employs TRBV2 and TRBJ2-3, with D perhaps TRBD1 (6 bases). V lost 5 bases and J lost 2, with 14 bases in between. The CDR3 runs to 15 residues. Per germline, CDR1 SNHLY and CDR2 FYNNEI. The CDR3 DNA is TGTGCCAGCAGTCTAACGGACAGATACACAGATACGCAGTATTTT. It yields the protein CASSLTDRYTDTQYF.

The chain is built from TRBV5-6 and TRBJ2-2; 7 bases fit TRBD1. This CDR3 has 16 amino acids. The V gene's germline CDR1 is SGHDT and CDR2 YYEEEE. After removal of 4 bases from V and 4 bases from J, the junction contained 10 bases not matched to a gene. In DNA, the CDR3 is TGTGCCAGCAGCGTACAGGGGCAGTGGATCACCGGGGAGCTGTTTTTT. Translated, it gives CASSVQGQWITGELFF.

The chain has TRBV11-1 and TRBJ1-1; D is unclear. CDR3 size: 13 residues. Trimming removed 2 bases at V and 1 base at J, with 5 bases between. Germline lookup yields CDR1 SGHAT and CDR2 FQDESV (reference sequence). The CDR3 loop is CASSLHRNTEAFF. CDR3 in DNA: TGTGCCAGCAGCTTACATAGGAACACTGAAGCTTTCTTT. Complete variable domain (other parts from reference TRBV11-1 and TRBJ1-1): EAEVAQSPRYKITEKSQAVAFWCDPISGHATLYWYRQILGQGPELLVQFQDESVVDDSQLPKDRFSAERLKGVDSTLKIQPAELGDSAMYLCASSLHRNTEAFFGQGTRLTVV.

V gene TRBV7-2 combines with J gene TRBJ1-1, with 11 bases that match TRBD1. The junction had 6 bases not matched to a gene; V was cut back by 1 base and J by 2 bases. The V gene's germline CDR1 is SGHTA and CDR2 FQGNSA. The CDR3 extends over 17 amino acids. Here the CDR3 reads CASSLVGTGGVNTEAFF. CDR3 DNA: TGTGCCAGCAGCTTAGTTGGGACAGGGGGAGTTAACACTGAAGCTTTCTTT. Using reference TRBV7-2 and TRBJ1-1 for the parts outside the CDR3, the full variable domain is GAGVSQSPSNKVTEKGKDVELRCDPISGHTALYWYRQSLGQGLEFLIYFQGNSAPDKSGLPSDRFSAERTGGSVSTLTIQRTQQEDSAVYLCASSLVGTGGVNTEAFFGQGTRLTVV.

As DNA, the CDR3 is TGTGCCAGCAGCCAAGGAGCAGGCATGAACGAGCAGTACTTC. It specifies CASSQGAGMNEQYF. The chain is built from TRBV4-2 and TRBJ2-7, with unresolved D. This CDR3 region has 14 residues. Germline V gives CDR1 LGHNA, CDR2 YNFKEQ. The ends were cut back, 1 base at V and 5 bases at J, with 12 bases in the middle.

The CDR3 DNA sequence: TGTGCCAGCGGACAGGTCTTCCTGGGATACTATGGCTACACCTTC. This translates into CASGQVFLGYYGYTF. The chain has TRBV28 and TRBJ1-2; TRBD1 agrees at 7 bases. The CDR3 has 15 amino acids. Unmatched junction bases numbered 12, after V lost 8 bases and J lost 3 bases. CDR1 and CDR2 from the germline V gene are MDHEN and SYDVKM.

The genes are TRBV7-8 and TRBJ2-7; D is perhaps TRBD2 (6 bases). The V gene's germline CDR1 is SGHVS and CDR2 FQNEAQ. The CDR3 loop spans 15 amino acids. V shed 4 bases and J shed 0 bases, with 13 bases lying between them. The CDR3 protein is CASSSGLSSSYEQYF. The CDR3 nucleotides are TGTGCCAGCAGCTCGGGACTCTCGAGCTCCTACGAGCAGTACTTC.

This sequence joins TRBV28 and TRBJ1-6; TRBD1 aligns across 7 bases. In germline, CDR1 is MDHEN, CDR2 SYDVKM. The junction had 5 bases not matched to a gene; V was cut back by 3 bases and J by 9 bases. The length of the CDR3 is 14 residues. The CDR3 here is CASSLGTGVSPLHF. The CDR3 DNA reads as TGTGCCAGCAGTTTGGGCACAGGGGTTTCACCCCTCCACTTT.

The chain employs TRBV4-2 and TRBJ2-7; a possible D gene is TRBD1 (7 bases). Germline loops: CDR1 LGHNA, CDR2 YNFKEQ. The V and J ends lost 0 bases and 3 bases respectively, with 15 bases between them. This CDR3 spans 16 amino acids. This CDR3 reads CASSQDDGGGYYEQYF. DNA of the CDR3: TGTGCCAGCAGCCAAGATGATGGAGGGGGCTACTACGAGCAGTACTTC.

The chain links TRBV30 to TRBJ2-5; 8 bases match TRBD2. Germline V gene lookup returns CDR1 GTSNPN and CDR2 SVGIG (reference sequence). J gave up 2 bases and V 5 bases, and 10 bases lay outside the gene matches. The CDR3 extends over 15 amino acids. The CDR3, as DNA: TGTGCCTGGGGTAGGCGCGGGGGGCGTCAAGAGACCCAGTACTTC. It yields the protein CAWGRRGGRQETQYF.

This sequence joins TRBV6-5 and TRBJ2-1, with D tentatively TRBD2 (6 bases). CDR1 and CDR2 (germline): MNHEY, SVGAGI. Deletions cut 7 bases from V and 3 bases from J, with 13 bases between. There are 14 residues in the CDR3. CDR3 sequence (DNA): TGTGCCAGCACCGGACTATACGGCTACAATGAGCAGTTCTTC. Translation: CASTGLYGYNEQFF.

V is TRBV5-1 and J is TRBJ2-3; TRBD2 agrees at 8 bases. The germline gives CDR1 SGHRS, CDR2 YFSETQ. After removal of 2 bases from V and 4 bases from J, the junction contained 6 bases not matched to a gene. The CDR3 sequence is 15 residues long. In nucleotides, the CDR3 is TGCGCCAGCAGCTTCCAGCGGGAGCTGGCAGATACGCAGTATTTT. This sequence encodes CASSFQRELADTQYF. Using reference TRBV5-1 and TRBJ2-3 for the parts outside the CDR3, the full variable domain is KAGVTQTPRYLIKTRGQQVTLSCSPISGHRSVSWYQQTPGQGLQFLFEYFSETQRNKGNFPGRFSGRQFSNSRSEMNVSTLELGDSALYLCASSFQRELADTQYFGPGTRLTVL.

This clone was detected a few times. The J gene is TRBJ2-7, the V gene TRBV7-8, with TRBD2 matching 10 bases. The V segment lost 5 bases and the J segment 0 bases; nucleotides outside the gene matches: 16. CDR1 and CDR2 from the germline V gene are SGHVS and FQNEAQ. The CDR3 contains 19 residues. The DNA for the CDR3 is TGTGCCAGCAGCGCTTCTAGCGGGAGTGGGCTGGGGTCCTCCTACGAGCAGTACTTC. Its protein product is CASSASSGSGLGSSYEQYF. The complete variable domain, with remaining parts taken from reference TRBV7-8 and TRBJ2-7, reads GAGVSQSPRYKVAKRGQDVALRCDPISGHVSLFWYQQALGQGPEFLTYFQNEAQLDKSGLPSDRFFAERPEGSVSTLKIQRTQQEDSAVYLCASSASSGSGLGSSYEQYFGPGTRLTVT.

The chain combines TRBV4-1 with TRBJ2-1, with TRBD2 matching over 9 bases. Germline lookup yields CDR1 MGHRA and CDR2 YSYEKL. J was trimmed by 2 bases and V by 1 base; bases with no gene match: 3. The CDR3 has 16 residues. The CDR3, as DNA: TGCGCCAGCAGCCAAGGTATAGCGGGGGCCTACAATGAGCAGTTCTTC. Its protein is CASSQGIAGAYNEQFF.